Listed here are 29 T cell receptor beta chains from one sample, sequenced in a study of cytomegalovirus exposure and HLA in healthy donors. It was with 60 Vbeta and 13 Jbeta primers that the PCR ran. Sequencing was performed with immunoSEQ multiplex PCR; in TCRdb, only in-frame clones are kept and a portion is missing. The sample shows about 180,000 clones, about three quarters of them seen only once. Sequencing used PBMCs. These receptors originate from a young man in good health and CMV-seronegative.

The chain joins TRBV6-6 to TRBJ1-2; 10 bases fit TRBD1. V gave up 5 bases and J gave up 6 bases; unmatched junction bases: 12. Looked up from germline, CDR1 is MNHNY and CDR2 is SVGAGI (reference sequence). The CDR3 length is 16 residues. DNA of the CDR3: TGTGCCAGCAGTAAACTCGGACAGGGGGATGTAGATGGCTACACCTTC. Translation gives CASSKLGQGDVDGYTF.

As DNA, the CDR3 is TGTGCCTGGAGTCCTAACAGGGCTAACTATGGCTACACCTTC. It codes for CAWSPNRANYGYTF. The chain employs TRBV30 and TRBJ1-2, with D perhaps TRBD1 (6 bases). Trimming took 2 bases from V and 0 from J, leaving 10 bases between them. The V gene's germline CDR1 is GTSNPN and CDR2 SVGIG (reference sequence). CDR3 length: 14 amino acids.

V usage is TRBV10-3 and J usage is TRBJ2-7; 12 bases match TRBD2. After removal of 6 bases from V and 4 bases from J, the junction contained 4 bases not matched to a gene. Per the germline V gene, CDR1 is ENHRY and CDR2 is SYGVKD. CDR3 length: 14 residues. The CDR3 sequence: CAIRTSGSTYEQYF. CDR3 bases: TGTGCCATCAGGACTAGCGGGAGTACTTACGAGCAGTACTTC.

V and J are TRBV15 and TRBJ1-2; possible D gene TRBD1, 5 bases. The CDR3 sequence is 14 residues long. Trimming removed 1 base from V and 7 bases from J, with 13 bases in between. Germline V gives CDR1 LNHNV, CDR2 YYDKDF (reference sequence). The CDR3 nucleotides read TGTGCCACCAGCAGAGGGCAGGGTCGAGTTGGCTACACCTTC. Protein sequence: CATSRGQGRVGYTF.

The chain recombines TRBV11-3 with TRBJ2-1; 14 bases match TRBD2. The CDR3 is made up of 18 amino acids. From germline, CDR1 is SGHNT and CDR2 YENEEA. J gave up 3 bases and V 5 bases, and 9 bases lay outside the gene matches. CDR3 nucleotides: TGTGCCAGCAGCCGACAGAGGACTAGCGGGAGGTTCTACAATGAGCAGTTCTTC. Translated: CASSRQRTSGRFYNEQFF.

The chain is built from TRBV30 and TRBJ1-4; D is unresolved. Germline V CDR1 and CDR2: GTSNPN, SVGIG (reference sequence). With 1 base removed from V and 0 bases from J, the gap between germline ends came to 9 bases. This CDR3 is built from 15 residues. This CDR3 reads CAWSGTFATNEKLFF. The DNA of the CDR3 is TGTGCCTGGAGTGGTACTTTTGCAACTAATGAAAAACTGTTTTTT.

The chain has TRBV9 and TRBJ1-6, with a tentative D call TRBD1 (6 bases). The CDR3 covers 13 residues. Between the trimmed V and J ends, which lost 3 bases and 7 bases, there was a span of 8 bases. Germline V gene lookup returns CDR1 SGDLS and CDR2 YYNGEE. The CDR3 DNA reads as TGTGCCAGCAGCGAAAGGGGGAATTCACCCCTCCACTTT. Protein sequence: CASSERGNSPLHF.

The CDR3 sequence: CASSEDRSYNEQFF. In nucleotides, the CDR3 is TGTGCCAGCAGTGAAGACAGGTCCTACAATGAGCAGTTCTTC. The chain carries TRBV25-1 and TRBJ2-1, with D perhaps TRBD1 (6 bases). Trimming pared 2 bases from V and 1 base from J, leaving 6 bases between. This CDR3 is built from 14 residues. Germline CDR1 reads MGHDK; CDR2 reads SYGVNS.

This clone was counted between two and nine times. The chain has TRBV11-2 and TRBJ2-2; D is unclear. V gave up 8 bases and J gave up 7 bases, with 14 bases separating them. The CDR3 contains 13 residues. From germline, CDR1 is SGHAT and CDR2 FQNNGV. In nucleotides, the CDR3 is TGTGCCAGCTCCCTCGCGGCGGTCGGGGAGCTGTTTTTT. Its protein product is CASSLAAVGELFF.

The gene calls are TRBV19 and TRBJ1-2; no reliable D call. CDR1 and CDR2 (germline): LNHDA, SQIVND (reference sequence). The CDR3 spans 13 residues. Trimming took 6 bases from V and 5 from J, leaving 13 bases between them. CDR3 loop: CASSRREGYGYTF. In DNA, the CDR3 is TGTGCCAGTAGCCGCCGGGAGGGATATGGCTACACCTTC.

This chain uses TRBV2 with TRBJ1-5; weak D call: TRBD1 (5 bases). The germline V gene has CDR1 SNHLY and CDR2 FYNNEI. The V gene lost 2 bases and the J gene lost 6 bases, with 17 bases spanning the gap. This CDR3 spans 16 amino acids. CDR3 amino acids: CASSEKSQGDGQPQHF. The DNA of the CDR3 is TGTGCCAGCAGTGAAAAGTCGCAGGGCGACGGTCAGCCCCAGCATTTT.

This clone is a singleton in its sample. The chain combines TRBV20-1 with TRBJ1-2, with D hard to call. CDR1 DFQATT and CDR2 SNEGSKA come from the germline V gene (reference sequence). Trimming took 3 bases from V and 14 from J, leaving 16 bases between them. The CDR3 totals 11 residues. CDR3 nucleotide sequence: TGCAGTGCTAGTACAACAGTTGGTAGGACCTTC. This encodes CSASTTVGRTF.

The genes are TRBV10-2 and TRBJ2-1; D gene ambiguous. Germline CDR1 reads WSHSY; CDR2 reads SAAADI. This CDR3 spans 11 amino acids. Between the trimmed V and J ends, which lost 7 bases and 9 bases, there was a span of 10 bases. CDR3: CASTLGFEQFF. Written as DNA, the CDR3 is TGCGCCAGCACCCTAGGATTTGAGCAGTTCTTC.

V is TRBV30 and J is TRBJ1-1, with 7 bases that match TRBD1. J gave up 8 bases and V 0 bases, and 0 bases lay outside the gene matches. Germline CDR1 is GTSNPN and CDR2 is SVGIG (reference sequence). This CDR3 has 11 residues. The CDR3 protein is CAWSVTGEAFF. CDR3 nucleotides: TGTGCCTGGAGTGTGACAGGGGAAGCTTTCTTT.

The rearrangement uses TRBV7-2 and TRBJ1-5, with TRBD1 identical over 10 bases. CDR1 and CDR2 (germline): SGHTA, FQGNSA. J was trimmed by 2 bases and V by 0 bases; bases with no gene match: 10. The CDR3 is 19 amino acids. The CDR3 sequence: CASSLAGQGRRVGNQPQHF. CDR3 DNA: TGTGCCAGCAGCTTAGCGGGACAGGGGAGGCGGGTAGGCAATCAGCCCCAGCATTTT. Full variable domain (remainder filled in from reference TRBV7-2 and TRBJ1-5): GAGVSQSPSNKVTEKGKDVELRCDPISGHTALYWYRQSLGQGLEFLIYFQGNSAPDKSGLPSDRFSAERTGGSVSTLTIQRTQQEDSAVYLCASSLAGQGRRVGNQPQHFGDGTRLSIL.

The rearrangement uses TRBV29-1 and TRBJ2-3; 11 nucleotides agree with TRBD2. The germline V gene has CDR1 SQVTM and CDR2 ANQGSEA. This CDR3 contains 14 residues. V trimming: 4 bases; J trimming: 1 base; junction bases outside the gene matches: 1. CDR3 residues: CSVAGLAGTDTQYF. The CDR3 bases are TGCAGCGTTGCGGGACTAGCGGGCACAGATACGCAGTATTTT.

Only a few counts were recorded for this clone. V is TRBV27 and J is TRBJ1-2, with 8 nucleotides matching TRBD1. CDR1 and CDR2 from the germline V gene are MNHEY and SMNVEV (reference sequence). CDR3 length equals 14 residues. The ends lost 6 bases at V and 8 bases at J; junction bases unmatched: 11. This chain's CDR3 is CASSPTGVSWGYTF. Written as DNA, the CDR3 is TGTGCCAGCAGCCCGACAGGGGTCTCCTGGGGCTACACCTTC.

The chain joins TRBV27 to TRBJ2-7; 10 nucleotides line up with TRBD2. Germline values: CDR1 MNHEY, CDR2 SMNVEV (reference sequence). V gave up 6 bases and J gave up 0 bases; unmatched junction bases: 8. The CDR3 length is 16 residues. For the CDR3, the DNA is TGTGCCAGCAGCACGACCGGGACTAGCGCCTCCTACGAGCAGTACTTC. Translating it yields CASSTTGTSASYEQYF.

V is TRBV10-2 and J is TRBJ1-2; maybe TRBD1 (5 bases). Trimming pared 3 bases from V and 1 base from J, leaving 9 bases between. Germline V gene lookup returns CDR1 WSHSY and CDR2 SAAADI. This CDR3 region has 14 residues. The DNA for the CDR3 is TGCGCCAGCAGTGACCAGACAGTTAACTATGGCTACACCTTC. This encodes CASSDQTVNYGYTF.

The J gene is TRBJ2-3, the V gene TRBV30; 13 bases are shared with TRBD2. Germline V gives CDR1 GTSNPN, CDR2 SVGIG (reference sequence). This CDR3 comprises 17 residues. Trimming cost V 0 bases and J 1 base; bases outside gene matches: 4. Written as DNA, the CDR3 is TGTGCCTGGAGTGTAGGGACTAGCGGGATAGGCACAGATACGCAGTATTTT. Translation gives CAWSVGTSGIGTDTQYF.

The CDR3 DNA reads TGTGCCAGCAGCCTTGATGGACAGGTTCCTGGGGCCAACGTCCTGACTTTC. Protein: CASSLDGQVPGANVLTF. The rearrangement joins TRBV14 to TRBJ2-6, with 7 bases aligning to TRBD1. V lost 4 bases, J lost 2 bases, and 8 bases stayed unmatched. The CDR3 length is 17 residues. The germline V gene has CDR1 SGHDN and CDR2 FVKESK.

This sequence joins TRBV11-2 and TRBJ1-6; D is unclear. This CDR3 region has 16 residues. V gave up 0 bases and J gave up 6 bases, with 12 bases separating them. In germline, CDR1 is SGHAT, CDR2 FQNNGV. CDR3 nucleotides: TGTGCCAGCAGCTTAGAACGGGGTCTTATTAATTCACCCCTCCACTTT. It translates to CASSLERGLINSPLHF.

In nucleotides, the CDR3 is TGTGCCAGTAGTATGGGGCGCCAGGGCAGTTACTACACCTTC. As protein: CASSMGRQGSYYTF. The V gene is TRBV19, the J gene TRBJ1-2, with D maybe TRBD1 (5 bases). The V and J ends lost 3 bases and 10 bases respectively, with 18 bases between them. The CDR3 totals 14 residues. Germline-derived CDR1 and CDR2 are LNHDA and SQIVND (reference sequence).

This clone was found a few times. CDR3 DNA sequence: TGCGCCAGCAGCAAGGGACAGGTGAGCTCCTACGAGCAGTACTTC. This codes for CASSKGQVSSYEQYF. The genes are TRBV5-1 and TRBJ2-7; TRBD1 matches at 8 bases. The CDR3 covers 15 residues. Trimming cost V 4 bases and J 0 bases; bases outside gene matches: 6. Germline V CDR1 and CDR2: SGHRS, YFSETQ.

V and J are TRBV1 and TRBJ2-5; the DNA was not used to check the table's D call, TRBD1. TRBV1 is a pseudogene locus. This CDR3 region has 18 residues. In DNA form, the CDR3 reads TGCACCAGCAGCGTAGACAGGGGGCGCGAGCACGCGGTGGGGACCCAGTACTTC. It specifies CTSSVDRGREHAVGTQYF.

The V and J genes are TRBV2 and TRBJ2-7, with D perhaps TRBD2 (5 bases). The CDR3 spans 12 residues. V lost 3 bases and J lost 2, with 5 bases in between. Germline V lookup: CDR1 SNHLY, CDR2 FYNNEI. Here the CDR3 reads CASSETTYEQYF. CDR3 sequence (DNA): TGTGCCAGCAGTGAGACTACCTACGAGCAGTACTTC.

The chain employs TRBV5-1 and TRBJ2-6; D is ambiguous. Germline assignment: CDR1 SGHRS and CDR2 YFSETQ. This CDR3 comprises 17 residues. V was clipped by 1 base and J by 0 bases, with 11 bases between them. CDR3 in amino acids: CASSLKDRVSGANVLTF. As DNA, the CDR3 is TGCGCCAGCAGCTTGAAGGATCGGGTCTCTGGGGCCAACGTCCTGACTTTC.

Turning to this clone: At one boundary the junction diverges from the germline segment, which might be a read error. V and J are TRBV30 and TRBJ2-3; TRBD2 aligns across 16 bases. Looked up from germline, CDR1 is GTSNPN and CDR2 is SVGIG (reference sequence). CDR3 size: 13 residues. The CDR3 protein is CAWRGTSGGAWNF. The CDR3 bases are TGTGCCTGGAGGGGGACTAGCGGGGGGGCCTGGAATTTT.

This clone was counted a single time. The V and J genes are TRBV6-6 and TRBJ2-7; 11 nucleotides match TRBD2. V lost 5 bases to trimming and J lost 5 bases; unmatched junction nucleotides: 11. CDR1 and CDR2 from the germline V gene are MNHNY and SVGAGI (reference sequence). This CDR3 comprises 16 residues. The CDR3 nucleotides are TGTGCCAGCAGTACCACTTTAGCGGGAGGGCCCCACGAGCAGTACTTC. Protein product: CASSTTLAGGPHEQYF.